At least ten counts were recorded for the clone carrying this TCR beta chain. Its antigen is currently unknown. The source of the sample is a study of T-cell memory formation after mild COVID-19. Study at large: Clustering of TCRs was largely donor specific.

CDR3 length equals 12 residues. V trimming: 8 bases; J trimming: 6 bases; junction bases outside the gene matches: 2. Findings and limits, study-wide: CD4+ contracting clones were mainly CM and EM; CD8+ ones, EMRA. A subset of responding clones appeared in pre-infection memory, suggesting cross-reactive memory joined.

cDNA libraries for TCR alpha and TCR beta, carrying sample barcodes and UMIs, came from 5'RACE with constant-segment primers. MiXCR was run by TCRdb on the 5' RACE reads, yielding one entry per CDR3 protein. The sample has around 34,000 distinct CDR3 sequences, about 7.7% seen once. This TCR was sampled from a man aged 18 to 35 who had mild COVID-19 (a few samples of this study predate the infection). Cell type and time point are not known. The sequenced material came from PBMCs or a T cell subset sorted from them (not recorded which). The chain carries TRBV12-3 or TRBV12-4 and TRBJ2-4; TRBD1 matches at 9 bases. CDR3 nucleotides: TGTGCCAGCCAGGACAGGGGAAACATTCAGTACTTC. As protein: CASQDRGNIQYF.